The next 27 T cell receptor beta chains were all read from a single sample in a study of blood T cell repertoires in COVID-19. Produced via immunoSEQ multiplex PCR; TCRdb's table is partial and in-frame only. The data show about 400,000 clones, with 70% to 90% seen just once and 3% held by the top ten. The sequencing input was peripheral blood. The receptors were gathered from a human donor in a cohort sampled during active COVID-19.

The V call is TRBV19, the J call TRBJ1-4; D is ambiguous. V lost 3 bases and J lost 5, with 10 bases in between. Germline V gene sequence: CDR1 LNHDA, CDR2 SQIVND (reference sequence). The CDR3 runs 14 residues. This CDR3 reads CASSMGRPNEKLFF. The CDR3 DNA reads TGTGCCAGTAGTATGGGCAGACCCAATGAAAAACTGTTTTTT.

The V call is TRBV7-9, the J call TRBJ2-5, with TRBD1 identical over 8 bases. The CDR3 has 15 residues. With V trimmed by 5 bases and J by 5 bases, 10 bases remained unmatched. In germline, CDR1 is SEHNR, CDR2 FQNEAQ (reference sequence). CDR3 protein: CASSPGTGARETQYF. As DNA, the CDR3 is TGTGCCAGCAGCCCCGGGACAGGTGCACGGGAGACCCAGTACTTC.

CDR3 nucleotide sequence: TGTGCCAGCAGTTCCCTCCTCCAGGGTAATTCACCCCTCCACTTT. It yields the protein CASSSLLQGNSPLHF. This rearrangement joins TRBV6-5 to TRBJ1-6, with D possibly being TRBD1 (5 bases). Looked up from germline, CDR1 is MNHEY and CDR2 is SVGAGI. CDR3 size: 15 residues. The ends were cut back, 4 bases at V and 6 bases at J, with 13 bases in the middle.

CDR3 in DNA: TGTGCCAGCACCAAACCAGGGACAGGGTTGTATGGCTACACCTTC. Protein: CASTKPGTGLYGYTF. This chain uses TRBV28 with TRBJ1-2, with 9 nucleotides matching TRBD1. The CDR3 runs to 15 residues. From germline, CDR1 is MDHEN and CDR2 SYDVKM. Trimming cost V 7 bases and J 5 bases; bases outside gene matches: 11.

The J gene is TRBJ1-2, the V gene TRBV5-4; D may be TRBD1 (6 bases). Germline V gene sequence: CDR1 SGHNT, CDR2 YYREEE (reference sequence). There are 16 residues in the CDR3. The V end lost 5 bases, the J end lost 7 bases, and 24 bases lay between the germline ends. The CDR3 sequence: CASSYAGTLFGAGYTF. The DNA for the CDR3 is TGTGCCAGCAGTTACGCCGGGACACTCTTTGGGGCTGGCTACACCTTC. The whole variable domain, remainder taken from reference TRBV5-4 and TRBJ1-2, is ETGVTQSPTHLIKTRGQQVTLRCSSQSGHNTVSWYQQALGQGPQFIFQYYREEENGRGNFPPRFSGLQFPNYSSELNVNALELDDSALYLCASSYAGTLFGAGYTFGSGTRLTVV.

The chain combines TRBV3-1 (or the pseudogene TRBV3-2) with TRBJ2-5; 12 bases line up with TRBD2. The ends lost 3 bases at V and 5 bases at J; junction bases unmatched: 13. Per germline, CDR1 LGHDT and CDR2 YNNKEL (reference sequence). The CDR3 totals 18 residues. CDR3 in DNA: TGTGCCAGCAGCCACCTAGCGGGAGGGCTAACATCCAAGGAGACCCAGTACTTC. It codes for CASSHLAGGLTSKETQYF.

The rearrangement joins TRBV28 to TRBJ2-2; D unresolved. V lost 1 base to trimming and J lost 8 bases, with 5 bases between them. Germline V gene lookup returns CDR1 MDHEN and CDR2 SYDVKM. The CDR3 length is 12 residues. Here the CDR3 reads CASSLYKGELFF. The CDR3 nucleotides are TGTGCCAGCAGTTTATACAAAGGGGAGCTGTTTTTT.

There are a few counts of this clone. The chain carries TRBV28 and TRBJ2-2; 9 bases agree with TRBD2. From germline, CDR1 is MDHEN and CDR2 SYDVKM. CDR3 length: 16 residues. Trimming removed 5 bases from V and 3 bases from J; junction bases left unmatched: 7. The chain's CDR3 is CASSVSGRRDTGELFF. As DNA, the CDR3 is TGTGCCAGCAGTGTTAGCGGGAGACGGGACACCGGGGAGCTGTTTTTT.

V gene TRBV7-2 combines with J gene TRBJ2-5; 8 nucleotides agree with TRBD2. Germline CDR1 and CDR2: SGHTA and FQGNSA. V shed 3 bases and J 2 bases; nucleotides not matched to a gene: 11. CDR3 size: 17 residues. DNA of the CDR3: TGTGCCAGCAGCTTCCCCCCGTGGGGCGGGGGGCAAGAGACCCAGTACTTC. This translates into CASSFPPWGGGQETQYF.

The chain links TRBV5-1 to TRBJ1-2, with D hard to call. V was shortened by 0 bases and J by 5 bases, with 11 bases between the two germline ends. This CDR3 has 14 residues. The germline CDR1 and CDR2 sequences are SGHRS and YFSETQ. The DNA of the CDR3 is TGCGCCAGCAGCTTGGAATCCCAGGTTTATGGCTACACCTTC. Translating it yields CASSLESQVYGYTF.

The J gene is TRBJ1-1, the V gene TRBV20-1, with no clear D. Trimming stripped 6 bases from V and 1 base from J, with 6 bases between. There are 11 residues in the CDR3. Germline V gene lookup returns CDR1 DFQATT and CDR2 SNEGSKA (reference sequence). The CDR3 DNA reads as TGCAGTGCCCGTCGGAACACTGAAGCTTTCTTT. This codes for CSARRNTEAFF.

A single count supports this clone. The chain couples TRBV10-3 to TRBJ1-5, with 8 bases fitting TRBD1. This CDR3 contains 16 residues. CDR1 is ENHRY and CDR2 is SYGVKD in the germline V gene. The ends lost 0 bases at V and 5 bases at J; junction bases unmatched: 6. CDR3 nucleotides: TGTGCCATCAGTGAGTCGTTAGGACAGGGCTATCAGCCCCAGCATTTT. It codes for CAISESLGQGYQPQHF.

The genes are TRBV30 and TRBJ2-3; the match to TRBD2 covers 11 bases. After removal of 0 bases from V and 9 bases from J, the junction contained 8 bases not matched to a gene. CDR1 is GTSNPN and CDR2 is SVGIG in the germline V gene (reference sequence). The CDR3 is 15 residues long. As DNA, the CDR3 is TGTGCCTGGAGTGTAAATAGCGGGGGGGTCGGGACGCAGTATTTT. This gives the protein CAWSVNSGGVGTQYF.

A remark on this clone: Other DNA sequences in the sample encode the same CDR3. The gene calls are TRBV30 and TRBJ1-2, with 9 positions matching TRBD1. The germline gives CDR1 GTSNPN, CDR2 SVGIG (reference sequence). This CDR3 spans 14 amino acids. V lost 2 bases to trimming and J lost 2 bases; unmatched junction nucleotides: 3. The DNA of the CDR3 is TGTGCCTGGAGTCCCGACAGGGGGAACTATGGCTACACCTTC. Translation gives CAWSPDRGNYGYTF.

The chain uses TRBV29-1 and TRBJ1-2, with D tentatively TRBD1 (5 bases). V lost 2 bases to trimming and J lost 6 bases, with 10 bases between them. Germline V gene sequence: CDR1 SQVTM, CDR2 ANQGSEA. The CDR3 sequence is 12 residues long. The CDR3 sequence is CSVEWQGDGYTF. The CDR3, as DNA: TGCAGCGTTGAATGGCAGGGCGATGGCTACACCTTC.

The chain combines TRBV19 with TRBJ1-2; 7 nucleotides match TRBD1. The CDR3 runs to 16 residues. Germline V CDR1 and CDR2: LNHDA, SQIVND (reference sequence). The trim removed 5 bases at V and 2 bases at J, leaving 11 bases unmatched. DNA of the CDR3: TGTGCCAGTAGTGAAGCGGCGCGGACAGGCAACTATGGCTACACCTTC. Protein: CASSEAARTGNYGYTF.

The chain couples TRBV7-9 to TRBJ1-1; 8 bases align to TRBD1. After removal of 6 bases from V and 5 bases from J, the junction contained 5 bases not matched to a gene. There are 13 residues in the CDR3. The germline gives CDR1 SEHNR, CDR2 FQNEAQ (reference sequence). The CDR3 reads CASRKQGVTEAFF. For the CDR3, the DNA is TGTGCCAGCAGAAAACAGGGGGTTACTGAAGCTTTCTTT.

V usage is TRBV5-1 and J usage is TRBJ1-4; 9 bases line up with TRBD1. After removal of 3 bases from V and 4 bases from J, the junction contained 4 bases not matched to a gene. The CDR3 has 15 residues. Germline assignment: CDR1 SGHRS and CDR2 YFSETQ. DNA for the CDR3: TGCGCCAGCAGCTCTTCGGACAGGGGTAATGAAAAACTGTTTTTT. It is translated as CASSSSDRGNEKLFF.

This clone was counted once. The chain has TRBV3-1 (or the pseudogene TRBV3-2) and TRBJ2-4; D gene ambiguous. The germline V gene has CDR1 LGHDT and CDR2 YNNKEL (reference sequence). The CDR3 loop spans 14 amino acids. V was trimmed by 1 base and J by 8 bases, leaving 12 bases between them. The CDR3 DNA sequence: TGTGCCAGCAGCCAAGGTGCAGGTTCACACATTCAGTACTTC. It translates to CASSQGAGSHIQYF.

This clone came up once. This chain uses TRBV7-8 with TRBJ2-1; 9 nucleotides match TRBD2. This CDR3 contains 15 residues. CDR1 and CDR2 (germline): SGHVS, FQNEAQ. J lost 2 bases, V lost 4 bases, and 3 bases had no gene match. The CDR3 loop reads CASSWAGGTYNEQFF. The CDR3 DNA follows: TGTGCCAGCAGCTGGGCGGGAGGGACCTACAATGAGCAGTTCTTC.

This clone was recorded only once. The J gene is TRBJ2-6, the V gene TRBV5-1; D is perhaps TRBD2 (5 bases). Germline-derived CDR1 and CDR2 are SGHRS and YFSETQ. This CDR3 spans 16 amino acids. Trimming shortened V by 4 bases and J by 0 bases, and 11 bases separated the two germline ends. Written as DNA, the CDR3 is TGCGCCAGCAGCACCTCCCGGGACTCTGGGGCCAACGTCCTGACTTTC. This codes for CASSTSRDSGANVLTF.

The chain couples TRBV29-1 to TRBJ2-7, with 14 bases fitting TRBD2. J was trimmed by 5 bases and V by 6 bases; bases with no gene match: 6. There are 14 residues in the CDR3. Germline V lookup: CDR1 SQVTM, CDR2 ANQGSEA. The CDR3 here is CSVTRLAGGNEQYF. For the CDR3, the DNA is TGCAGCGTGACCCGACTAGCGGGAGGGAACGAGCAGTACTTC.

CDR3 in amino acids: CASSQRTVNYGYTF. The CDR3 DNA reads TGTGCCAGCAGCCAACGGACAGTAAACTATGGCTACACCTTC. The chain uses TRBV3-1 (or the pseudogene TRBV3-2) and TRBJ1-2; D is perhaps TRBD1 (6 bases). V lost 2 bases and J lost 2, with 9 bases in between. Germline V gene data show CDR1 as LGHDT and CDR2 as YNNKEL (reference sequence). The CDR3 runs 14 residues.

This clone came up once. The gene calls are TRBV19 and TRBJ1-1; D is uncertain. The CDR3 has 14 residues. V lost 3 bases to trimming and J lost 0 bases, with 8 bases between them. CDR1 and CDR2 from the germline V gene are LNHDA and SQIVND (reference sequence). The DNA of the CDR3 is TGTGCCAGTAGTATGAGGAGTTTGAACACTGAAGCTTTCTTT. Translation: CASSMRSLNTEAFF.

V gene TRBV4-1 combines with J gene TRBJ1-3; maybe TRBD1 (5 bases). V lost 1 base, J lost 0 bases, and 19 bases lay in between. There are 19 residues in the CDR3. Per germline, CDR1 MGHRA and CDR2 YSYEKL. CDR3: CASSQGRAKGNASGNTIYF. For the CDR3, the DNA is TGCGCCAGCAGCCAAGGTCGCGCGAAGGGGAATGCCTCTGGAAACACCATATATTTT.

This clone was observed a handful of times. CDR3 sequence (DNA): TGCGCCAGCCATTTAGCGGGTCTCTACGAGCAGTACTTC. Amino acids: CASHLAGLYEQYF. The V gene is TRBV5-1, the J gene TRBJ2-7, with 7 bases identical to TRBD2. The CDR3 has 13 amino acids. Germline CDR1 reads SGHRS; CDR2 reads YFSETQ. V was clipped by 7 bases and J by 3 bases; unmatched bases: 7. Based on the CDR3 plus reference TRBV5-1 and TRBJ2-7, the full variable domain is KAGVTQTPRYLIKTRGQQVTLSCSPISGHRSVSWYQQTPGQGLQFLFEYFSETQRNKGNFPGRFSGRQFSNSRSEMNVSTLELGDSALYLCASHLAGLYEQYFGPGTRLTVT.

Only one count was recorded for this clone. The genes are TRBV29-1 and TRBJ2-2; a weak D match, TRBD1 (6 bases). CDR1 and CDR2 (germline): SQVTM, ANQGSEA. Trimming took 7 bases from V and 4 from J, leaving 13 bases between them. CDR3 length: 13 residues. The CDR3 here is CSADTGSTGELFF. The CDR3 DNA is TGCAGCGCGGACACAGGGAGCACCGGGGAGCTGTTTTTT.